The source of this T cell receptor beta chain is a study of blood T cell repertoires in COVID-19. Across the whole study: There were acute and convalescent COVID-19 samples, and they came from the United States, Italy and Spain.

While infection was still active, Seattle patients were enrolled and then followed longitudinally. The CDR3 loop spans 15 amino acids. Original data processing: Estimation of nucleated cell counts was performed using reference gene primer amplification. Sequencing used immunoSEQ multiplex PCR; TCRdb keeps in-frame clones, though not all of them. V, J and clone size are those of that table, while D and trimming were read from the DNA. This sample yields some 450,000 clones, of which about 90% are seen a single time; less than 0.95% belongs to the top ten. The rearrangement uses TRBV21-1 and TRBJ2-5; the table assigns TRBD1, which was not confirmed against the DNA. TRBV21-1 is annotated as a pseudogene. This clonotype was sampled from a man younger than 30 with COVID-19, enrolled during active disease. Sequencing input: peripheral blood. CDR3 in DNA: TGTGCCAGCAGCTCCTCAAGCAGGGTCCAAGAGACCCAGTACTTC. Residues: CASSSSSRVQETQYF.